One sample yielded the 10 T cell receptor beta chains listed below, sequenced in a study of cytomegalovirus exposure and HLA in healthy donors. Use of 60 Vbeta and 13 Jbeta primers characterized the PCR. Data came from immunoSEQ multiplex PCR; TCRdb stores just in-frame clones and leaves some out. The sample carries around 140,000 clones, more than 70% recorded once. The sequenced material came from PBMCs. The source is a woman aged 55-70 years in good health and CMV-seronegative.

The chain is built from TRBV11-2 and TRBJ2-4; 7 positions match TRBD1. V shed 3 bases and J 1 base; nucleotides not matched to a gene: 6. Germline V gene sequence: CDR1 SGHAT, CDR2 FQNNGV. The CDR3 length is 16 residues. This CDR3 is CASSFPVTGAKNIQYF. CDR3 nucleotide sequence: TGTGCCAGCAGCTTCCCCGTGACAGGGGCCAAAAACATTCAGTACTTC.

This clone was counted between two and nine times. The CDR3 DNA reads as TGTGCCAGCACGCTAGGCCCGTTCCAGCCCCAGCATTTT. Protein sequence: CASTLGPFQPQHF. The V gene is TRBV6-1, the J gene TRBJ1-5; D is ambiguous. Per the germline V gene, CDR1 is MNHNS and CDR2 is SASEGT. The CDR3 totals 13 residues. V lost 7 bases to trimming and J lost 7 bases, with 14 bases between them.

The chain joins TRBV10-2 to TRBJ2-7; 11 positions match TRBD1. Germline loops: CDR1 WSHSY, CDR2 SAAADI. The CDR3 has 15 amino acids. With V trimmed by 2 bases and J by 2 bases, 2 bases remained unmatched. This CDR3 is CASSEGTGGTYEQYF. In DNA, the CDR3 is TGCGCCAGCAGTGAGGGGACAGGGGGTACCTACGAGCAGTACTTC.

This clone was seen a handful of times. V is TRBV27 and J is TRBJ2-1, with D maybe TRBD2 (5 bases). V was cut by 10 bases and J by 8 bases, with 27 bases left in between. This CDR3 has 16 amino acids. The germline V gene encodes CDR1 MNHEY and CDR2 SMNVEV (reference sequence). CDR3 DNA: TGTGCCACCAATTCCCAGCACGGGTGGCAGAGGGATGAGCAGTTCTTC. This codes for CATNSQHGWQRDEQFF.

The V call is TRBV6-6, the J call TRBJ1-4, with 8 bases fitting TRBD1. The CDR3 contains 13 residues. Looked up from germline, CDR1 is MNHNY and CDR2 is SVGAGI (reference sequence). J lost 8 bases, V lost 2 bases, and 1 base had no gene match. For the CDR3, the DNA is TGTGCCAGCAGTTACCGGACAGGGGAAAAACTGTTTTTT. This codes for CASSYRTGEKLFF.

This rearrangement joins TRBV5-4 to TRBJ2-7, with 7 bases lining up with TRBD2. This CDR3 region has 15 residues. CDR1 and CDR2 from the germline V gene are SGHNT and YYREEE (reference sequence). Trimming took 0 bases from V and 2 from J; bases not matched to a gene: 5. In nucleotides, the CDR3 is TGTGCCAGCAGCTTGGTGCAGGGACTAACCTACGAGCAGTACTTC. It is translated as CASSLVQGLTYEQYF.

This clone has just a few counts. The chain links TRBV19 to TRBJ2-1; 8 bases are a match to TRBD2. The CDR3 totals 16 residues. The junction had 9 bases not matched to a gene; V was cut back by 4 bases and J by 4 bases. Germline V gene data show CDR1 as LNHDA and CDR2 as SQIVND (reference sequence). Here the CDR3 DNA reads TGTGCCAGTAGTACTCCAGCGGGAGATGCGTACAATGAGCAGTTCTTC. Amino acid sequence: CASSTPAGDAYNEQFF.

This chain connects TRBV2 to TRBJ2-3; D perhaps matches TRBD1 (5 bases). CDR3 length equals 14 residues. CDR1 SNHLY and CDR2 FYNNEI come from the germline V gene. The V gene lost 3 bases and the J gene lost 1 base, with 8 bases spanning the gap. The CDR3 DNA reads TGTGCCAGCAGTGAGTTAGGGGGCACAGATACGCAGTATTTT. Encoded protein: CASSELGGTDTQYF. Filled out from reference TRBV2 and TRBJ2-3, the complete variable domain reads EPEVTQTPSHQVTQMGQEVILRCVPISNHLYFYWYRQILGQKVEFLVSFYNNEISEKSEIFDDQFSVERPDGSNFTLKIRSTKLEDSAMYFCASSELGGTDTQYFGPGTRLTVL.

J is TRBJ2-6 and V is TRBV30, with D uncertain. V was clipped by 1 base and J by 12 bases, with 13 bases between them. CDR3 length: 13 amino acids. Germline CDR1 GTSNPN, CDR2 SVGIG (reference sequence). The CDR3 DNA reads TGTGCCTGGAGTGCGGAACCCCCAGGCGTCCTGACTTTC. Protein product: CAWSAEPPGVLTF.

The chain employs TRBV7-9 and TRBJ1-3, with 7 bases that match TRBD1. The CDR3 has 13 amino acids. CDR1 and CDR2 (germline): SEHNR, FQNEAQ (reference sequence). Trimming at V came to 5 bases and at J to 7 bases, leaving 5 bases not matched to a gene. CDR3: CASSTQGINTIYF. The CDR3 nucleotides are TGTGCCAGCAGCACACAGGGGATTAACACCATATATTTT. Supplemented by reference TRBV7-9 and TRBJ1-3, the full variable domain reads DTGVSQNPRHKITKRGQNVTFRCDPISEHNRLYWYRQTLGQGPEFLTYFQNEAQLEKSRLLSDRFSAERPKGSFSTLEIQRTEQGDSAMYLCASSTQGINTIYFGEGSWLTVV.